Following are 5 T cell receptor beta chains from one sample sequenced in a study of T cells in Graves' hyperthyroidism and ophthalmopathy. RNA transcripts gave rise to amplified TCR beta CDR3 regions. HTBI primers were the set used in a first-round RT-PCR of the TCR CDR3. TCRdb re-analysed the multiplex PCR reads in MiXCR, keeping a single row per CDR3 protein. Found here are some 370,000 distinct CDR3 sequences, approximately 18% of them singletons; the top ten hold 30% to 40%. Sequenced material: blood. Receptor source: a woman between 25 and 40 years old with Graves' hyperthyroidism that later progressed to Graves' ophthalmopathy.

This sequence joins TRBV7-2 and TRBJ2-3; 13 positions match TRBD2. The CDR3 has 21 residues. V shed 5 bases, J shed 4 bases, and the junction held 21 bases outside the gene matches. The germline CDR1 and CDR2 sequences are SGHTA and FQGNSA. The DNA of the CDR3 is TGTGCCAGCAGCCCCGGATTGGGACTAGCGGGACGTTGGGGGTTGGCAGATACGCAGTATTTT. Its translation: CASSPGLGLAGRWGLADTQYF.

This clonotype has ten or more counts. The chain links TRBV2 to TRBJ2-5, with no clear D. V dropped 4 bases and J dropped 2 bases, with 14 bases sitting between them. Germline V gene data show CDR1 as SNHLY and CDR2 as FYNNEI. This CDR3 is built from 15 residues. CDR3 loop: CASSVGPPSQETQYF. The CDR3, as DNA: TGTGCCAGCAGTGTAGGGCCACCGTCTCAAGAGACCCAGTACTTC.

This clonotype was found many times. The chain couples TRBV4-1 to TRBJ1-6, with 7 bases lining up with TRBD1. V lost 2 bases and J lost 7; bases outside the gene matches: 5. The CDR3 spans 15 residues. Germline CDR1 reads MGHRA; CDR2 reads YSYEKL. CDR3 residues: CASSQNRGSNSPLHF. CDR3 nucleotides: TGCGCCAGCAGCCAAAACAGGGGCAGCAATTCACCCCTCCACTTT.

This clonotype occurred once. This sequence joins TRBV7-9 and TRBJ1-1; TRBD1 aligns across 9 bases. Germline values: CDR1 SEHNR, CDR2 FQNEAQ (reference sequence). The CDR3 runs to 15 residues. J was trimmed by 4 bases and V by 7 bases; bases with no gene match: 10. Written as DNA, the CDR3 is TGTGCCAGCATCCGGGACAGGGCTTTTTCCACTGAAGCTTTCTTT. This codes for CASIRDRAFSTEAFF.

This clonotype was observed a few times. This chain joins TRBV12-3 or TRBV12-4 and TRBJ2-2; the match to TRBD2 covers 9 bases. Germline trimming cut 3 bases from V and 4 bases from J; bases unmatched to any gene: 6. This CDR3 contains 16 residues. The CDR3, as DNA: TGTGCCAGCAGTTTTAGACTAGCGGACTCCACCGGGGAGCTGTTTTTT. Translated, it gives CASSFRLADSTGELFF.